What follows are 12 T cell receptor beta chains derived from one specimen sequenced in a study of blood T cell repertoires in COVID-19. This table comes from immunoSEQ multiplex PCR, and its TCRdb copy is limited to in-frame clones, with some not included. The data show 45,000 to 55,000 clones, roughly 87% seen once. The specimen was peripheral blood. These receptors came from a man between 50 and 59 years old with active COVID-19.

V usage is TRBV14 and J usage is TRBJ2-7; TRBD2 matches 8 bases. With 4 bases clipped from V and 3 bases from J, the junction kept 5 bases outside the gene matches. Germline-derived CDR1 and CDR2 are SGHDN and FVKESK. There are 14 residues in the CDR3. CDR3 nucleotide sequence: TGTGCCAGCAGCCTAATGGGACTAGTCTACGAGCAGTACTTC. Translation: CASSLMGLVYEQYF.

The chain employs TRBV3-1 (or the pseudogene TRBV3-2) and TRBJ2-2, with TRBD1 identical over 10 bases. V dropped 6 bases and J dropped 8; count of bases not matched to a gene: 12. The germline CDR1 and CDR2 sequences are LGHDT and YNNKEL (reference sequence). The CDR3 is 16 residues long. CDR3 protein: CASRRRDRGIAGELFF. The CDR3 nucleotides are TGTGCCAGCAGGCGACGGGACAGGGGAATAGCGGGGGAGCTGTTTTTT.

The V call is TRBV20-1, the J call TRBJ1-1; D uncertain. Germline-derived CDR1 and CDR2 are DFQATT and SNEGSKA (reference sequence). The CDR3 consists of 11 residues. Trimming took off 4 bases at V and 2 bases at J, with 5 bases between the two ends. The CDR3 sequence is CSATGNTEAFF. The CDR3 DNA reads as TGCAGTGCTACAGGAAACACTGAAGCTTTCTTT.

This sequence joins TRBV30 and TRBJ2-1; the D gene is possibly TRBD1 (6 bases). The CDR3 loop spans 15 amino acids. V lost 6 bases and J 0 bases, leaving 15 bases between the germline ends. Looked up from germline, CDR1 is GTSNPN and CDR2 is SVGIG (reference sequence). The CDR3 spells CACRTVLSSYNEQFF. The CDR3 nucleotides are TGTGCCTGCCGGACAGTCCTCAGCTCCTACAATGAGCAGTTCTTC.

This chain uses TRBV28 with TRBJ1-2; D possibly corresponds to TRBD1 (6 bases). Trimming took 5 bases from V and 4 from J, leaving 17 bases between them. The CDR3 runs 15 residues. The germline CDR1 and CDR2 sequences are MDHEN and SYDVKM. Here the CDR3 DNA reads TGTGCCAGCAGTGAACAGGGAGGGGGGCCCTATGGCTACACCTTC. Translation: CASSEQGGGPYGYTF.

The V and J genes are TRBV5-1 and TRBJ2-2; TRBD2 agrees at 9 bases. The junction had 6 bases not matched to a gene; V was cut back by 2 bases and J by 4 bases. This CDR3 spans 16 amino acids. CDR1 is SGHRS and CDR2 is YFSETQ in the germline V gene. The CDR3 DNA is TGCGCCAGCAGCTTCTTAGCGGGAGTGAGCACCGGGGAGCTGTTTTTT. It translates to CASSFLAGVSTGELFF. Filled out from reference TRBV5-1 and TRBJ2-2, the complete variable domain reads KAGVTQTPRYLIKTRGQQVTLSCSPISGHRSVSWYQQTPGQGLQFLFEYFSETQRNKGNFPGRFSGRQFSNSRSEMNVSTLELGDSALYLCASSFLAGVSTGELFFGEGSRLTVL.

The chain recombines TRBV6-1 with TRBJ1-3; D call uncertain. CDR1 MNHNS and CDR2 SASEGT come from the germline V gene. The CDR3 loop spans 19 amino acids. Trimming left V 0 bases short and J 0 bases short, with 18 bases between. This CDR3 reads CASSEAQSHNSYSGNTIYF. The CDR3 nucleotides read TGTGCCAGCAGTGAAGCGCAATCTCACAACAGCTACTCTGGAAACACCATATATTTT.

The chain combines TRBV7-2 with TRBJ2-5; 15 nucleotides align to TRBD2. CDR1 is SGHTA and CDR2 is FQGNSA in the germline V gene. The length of the CDR3 is 18 residues. V was pared by 5 bases and J by 2 bases, with 9 bases of the junction left unmatched. Here the CDR3 DNA reads TGTGCCAGCAGCCCACACCGGACTAGCGGGGGGGCACAAGAGACCCAGTACTTC. Its translation: CASSPHRTSGGAQETQYF.

V is TRBV6-5 and J is TRBJ1-5, with D unclear. V was clipped by 6 bases and J by 7 bases, with 16 bases between them. The CDR3 extends over 14 amino acids. From germline, CDR1 is MNHEY and CDR2 SVGAGI. CDR3 nucleotide sequence: TGTGCCAGCAGCGAGGGTCTCAGGTGGCAGCCCCAGCATTTT. Translated: CASSEGLRWQPQHF.

J is TRBJ2-7 and V is TRBV19; 7 bases line up with TRBD1. V was pared by 10 bases and J by 9 bases, with 15 bases of the junction left unmatched. From germline, CDR1 is LNHDA and CDR2 SQIVND (reference sequence). The length of the CDR3 is 13 residues. CDR3 residues: CATRDSPYEWQYF. In DNA, the CDR3 is TGTGCCACCAGGGACAGTCCCTACGAGTGGCAGTACTTC.

The CDR3 loop is CASSLNSYTQYF. The CDR3 DNA follows: TGTGCCAGCAGTTTAAACAGCTATACGCAGTATTTT. The chain couples TRBV28 to TRBJ2-3; D uncertain. V lost 2 bases, J lost 7 bases, and 7 bases lay in between. Germline assignment: CDR1 MDHEN and CDR2 SYDVKM. The CDR3 contains 12 residues.

This clone is a singleton in its sample. The CDR3 is CASSYSAVGNQPQHF. The CDR3, as DNA: TGTGCCAGCAGTTACTCCGCGGTAGGCAATCAGCCCCAGCATTTT. The gene calls are TRBV6-5 and TRBJ1-5; unclear D gene. Per germline, CDR1 MNHEY and CDR2 SVGAGI. The CDR3 covers 15 residues. V lost 0 bases and J lost 2, with 8 bases in between.